The 26 T cell receptor beta chains below come from one sample, sequenced in a study of cytomegalovirus exposure and HLA in healthy donors. Primers for the PCR totalled 60 Vbeta and 13 Jbeta. Assay: immunoSEQ multiplex PCR; the TCRdb copy retains only in-frame clones and omits some. The top ten hold 1.5% to 2.5% of the sample, which has some 160,000 clones, roughly 84% seen once. Sequenced: PBMCs. The receptor source for this set is a man between 18 and 35 years old in good health and CMV-seronegative.

This chain links TRBV2 with TRBJ2-2; 8 bases fit TRBD2. Germline V gives CDR1 SNHLY, CDR2 FYNNEI. The CDR3 extends over 15 amino acids. V shed 6 bases, J shed 0 bases, and the junction held 3 bases outside the gene matches. The CDR3 here is CASRGGLANTGELFF. CDR3 nucleotide sequence: TGTGCCAGCAGGGGGGGACTAGCGAACACCGGGGAGCTGTTTTTT.

J is TRBJ2-2 and V is TRBV11-3, with 7 positions matching TRBD1. The germline CDR1 and CDR2 sequences are SGHNT and YENEEA. CDR3 length: 14 amino acids. V lost 4 bases and J lost 6; bases outside the gene matches: 5. CDR3 sequence (DNA): TGTGCCAGCAGCTCAAGACAGGGAGCCGGGGAGCTGTTTTTT. The encoded protein is CASSSRQGAGELFF.

The chain joins TRBV5-6 to TRBJ2-1; D perhaps matches TRBD2 (5 bases). Trimming removed 4 bases at V and 7 bases at J, with 9 bases between. CDR1 SGHDT and CDR2 YYEEEE come from the germline V gene. The CDR3 sequence is 12 residues long. The CDR3 region has the DNA TGTGCCAGCAGCCCGGGGTGGAATGAGCAGTTCTTC. Translated: CASSPGWNEQFF.

The V call is TRBV2, the J call TRBJ1-5; D is unresolved. Germline assignment: CDR1 SNHLY and CDR2 FYNNEI. The CDR3 is made up of 15 amino acids. Trimming took 1 base from V and 4 from J, leaving 11 bases between them. The CDR3 DNA sequence: TGTGCCAGCAGTGAAGATGGCGGAAGAAATCAGCCCCAGCATTTT. Amino acid sequence: CASSEDGGRNQPQHF.

This rearrangement joins TRBV27 to TRBJ2-1, with unresolved D. The CDR3 contains 15 residues. Trimming cost V 0 bases and J 4 bases, with 10 bases left between them. Germline CDR1 is MNHEY and CDR2 is SMNVEV (reference sequence). CDR3 sequence: CASSLSRSGYNEQFF. CDR3 sequence (DNA): TGTGCCAGCAGTTTATCGAGGTCTGGTTACAATGAGCAGTTCTTC.

The chain couples TRBV10-3 to TRBJ1-1; D is uncertain. Trimming shortened V by 3 bases and J by 3 bases, and 5 bases separated the two germline ends. Germline V CDR1 and CDR2: ENHRY, SYGVKD. The length of the CDR3 is 12 residues. The CDR3 coding sequence is TGTGCCATCAGTGACGGGTACACTGAAGCTTTCTTT. It yields the protein CAISDGYTEAFF.

The V call is TRBV4-1, the J call TRBJ1-3; D is unclear. Germline CDR1 MGHRA, CDR2 YSYEKL. This CDR3 has 13 amino acids. V was pared by 1 base and J by 3 bases, with 4 bases between. The CDR3 protein is CASSQGLGNTIYF. CDR3 sequence (DNA): TGCGCCAGCAGCCAAGGACTTGGAAACACCATATATTTT.

The chain has TRBV5-1 and TRBJ2-4; D gene uncertain. The CDR3 covers 14 residues. Trimming shortened V by 0 bases and J by 8 bases, and 12 bases separated the two germline ends. CDR1 SGHRS and CDR2 YFSETQ come from the germline V gene. The CDR3 nucleotides are TGCGCCAGCAGCTTGGTCCCGGGTTCGGACATTCAGTACTTC. It encodes CASSLVPGSDIQYF.

The chain carries TRBV19 and TRBJ1-5; TRBD1 aligns across 10 bases. Trimming removed 7 bases from V and 2 bases from J; junction bases left unmatched: 5. CDR3 size: 15 residues. The germline V gene has CDR1 LNHDA and CDR2 SQIVND (reference sequence). CDR3 sequence: CASTQTGGGNQPQHF. The CDR3 DNA sequence: TGTGCCAGTACCCAGACAGGGGGCGGCAATCAGCCCCAGCATTTT.

The rearrangement joins TRBV5-1 to TRBJ1-6; 7 nucleotides agree with TRBD1. Looked up from germline, CDR1 is SGHRS and CDR2 is YFSETQ. The CDR3 runs 16 residues. J was trimmed by 6 bases and V by 3 bases; bases with no gene match: 9. This chain's CDR3 is CASSYEGAPGNSPLHF. As DNA, the CDR3 is TGCGCCAGCAGCTATGAGGGGGCCCCAGGTAATTCACCCCTCCACTTT.

This clone was observed a handful of times. This sequence joins TRBV9 and TRBJ1-1; a weak D match, TRBD1 (5 bases). With 3 bases removed from V and 4 bases from J, the gap between germline ends came to 13 bases. Per the germline V gene, CDR1 is SGDLS and CDR2 is YYNGEE. This CDR3 spans 14 amino acids. The CDR3 is CASSDTQVATEAFF. In nucleotides, the CDR3 is TGTGCCAGCAGCGACACACAGGTGGCCACTGAAGCTTTCTTT.

The rearrangement joins TRBV2 to TRBJ1-6; 9 nucleotides match TRBD1. CDR1 and CDR2 from the germline V gene are SNHLY and FYNNEI. Trimming took 6 bases from V and 10 from J; bases not matched to a gene: 7. The CDR3 contains 14 residues. CDR3 sequence (DNA): TGTGCCAGCAGCCCGGGACAGGGAACCTCACCCCTCCACTTT. Protein: CASSPGQGTSPLHF.

This chain joins TRBV6-1 and TRBJ1-3; no clear D gene. The V end was cut by 6 bases, the J end by 0 bases, with 15 bases between. Per the germline V gene, CDR1 is MNHNS and CDR2 is SASEGT. The CDR3 has 16 amino acids. CDR3 DNA sequence: TGTGCCAGCAGGGAAATGGCAATCCGCTCTGGAAACACCATATATTTT. This translates into CASREMAIRSGNTIYF.

The table lists this clone with a few counts. This rearrangement joins TRBV6-4 to TRBJ2-1; possible D gene TRBD2, 6 bases. Per germline, CDR1 MRHNA and CDR2 SNTAGT. The CDR3 consists of 15 residues. Trimming removed 4 bases from V and 1 base from J, with 11 bases in between. The CDR3 bases are TGTGCCAGCAGTGGAGCGGCGGGATCCTACAATGAGCAGTTCTTC. It is translated as CASSGAAGSYNEQFF.

The rearrangement links TRBV5-1 to TRBJ2-3; TRBD2 matches 12 bases. Germline V gene data show CDR1 as SGHRS and CDR2 as YFSETQ. V lost 6 bases and J lost 3; bases outside the gene matches: 2. The CDR3 is made up of 14 amino acids. CDR3 sequence (DNA): TGCGCCAGCACCCTAGCGGGAGGGACAGATACGCAGTATTTT. Translation gives CASTLAGGTDTQYF.

The chain combines TRBV7-9 with TRBJ2-7; D possibly corresponds to TRBD2 (5 bases). There are 15 residues in the CDR3. V was cut by 3 bases and J by 0 bases, with 12 bases left in between. The V gene's germline CDR1 is SEHNR and CDR2 FQNEAQ (reference sequence). The CDR3 here is CASSFPPGVSYEQYF. As DNA, the CDR3 is TGTGCCAGCAGCTTTCCTCCCGGGGTCTCCTACGAGCAGTACTTC.

The chain is built from TRBV28 and TRBJ1-5; TRBD1 aligns across 7 bases. Trimming took 2 bases from V and 6 from J; bases not matched to a gene: 4. The germline V gene encodes CDR1 MDHEN and CDR2 SYDVKM. The CDR3 contains 14 residues. CDR3 protein: CASSLDREGQPQHF. The DNA for the CDR3 is TGTGCCAGCAGTTTAGACAGGGAAGGTCAGCCCCAGCATTTT.

This chain's CDR3 is CASSYSRASESDTQYF. DNA of the CDR3: TGTGCCAGCAGTTACTCGAGGGCTTCCGAATCAGATACGCAGTATTTT. The chain joins TRBV6-5 to TRBJ2-3, with a possible D match to TRBD2 (5 bases). The V end was cut by 0 bases, the J end by 4 bases, with 14 bases between. Germline V gene data show CDR1 as MNHEY and CDR2 as SVGAGI. This CDR3 comprises 16 residues.

The genes are TRBV2 and TRBJ2-4; 9 nucleotides align to TRBD1. CDR1 and CDR2 from the germline V gene are SNHLY and FYNNEI. This CDR3 has 16 residues. The V and J ends lost 1 base and 0 bases, in that order; junction bases with no gene match: 1. The CDR3 protein is CASSEGTGEAKNIQYF. The CDR3 DNA sequence: TGTGCCAGCAGTGAAGGGACAGGGGAAGCCAAAAACATTCAGTACTTC.

The J gene is TRBJ2-3, the V gene TRBV5-1; the match to TRBD2 covers 10 bases. Germline trimming cut 2 bases from V and 5 bases from J; bases unmatched to any gene: 5. The CDR3 contains 15 residues. Germline V gene lookup returns CDR1 SGHRS and CDR2 YFSETQ. CDR3 amino acids: CASSFASGRGDTQYF. The CDR3 DNA follows: TGCGCCAGCAGCTTCGCTAGCGGGAGAGGAGATACGCAGTATTTT.

V gene TRBV7-8 combines with J gene TRBJ2-7; unclear D gene. Germline-derived CDR1 and CDR2 are SGHVS and FQNEAQ. This CDR3 has 11 residues. V lost 5 bases and J 7 bases, leaving 9 bases between the germline ends. The CDR3 nucleotides read TGTGCCAGCAGCGCCCAGACAGAGCAGTACTTC. It yields the protein CASSAQTEQYF.

The V call is TRBV28, the J call TRBJ2-7, with D perhaps matching TRBD2 (6 bases). CDR1 is MDHEN and CDR2 is SYDVKM in the germline V gene. The ends were cut back, 2 bases at V and 6 bases at J, with 14 bases in the middle. This CDR3 comprises 14 residues. The CDR3 DNA is TGTGCCAGCAGTTTAAGGGGACTCCCCCGCGAGCAGTACTTC. This translates into CASSLRGLPREQYF.

This clone occurred once. V and J are TRBV15 and TRBJ1-6; 9 bases are shared with TRBD1. From germline, CDR1 is LNHNV and CDR2 YYDKDF (reference sequence). The CDR3 spans 17 residues. Trimming cost V 6 bases and J 7 bases; bases outside gene matches: 13. CDR3 nucleotides: TGTGCCACCAGTTCCACGGGACAGGGAATCTGGAATTCACCCCTCCACTTT. Residues: CATSSTGQGIWNSPLHF.

The V call is TRBV28, the J call TRBJ2-5, with TRBD1 matching over 7 bases. In germline, CDR1 is MDHEN, CDR2 SYDVKM. J gave up 0 bases and V 4 bases, and 5 bases lay outside the gene matches. The CDR3 spans 15 residues. Here the CDR3 DNA reads TGTGCCAGCAGTTCCCCGGGACAGCACCAAGAGACCCAGTACTTC. Protein product: CASSSPGQHQETQYF.

The V gene is TRBV28, the J gene TRBJ1-5; D ambiguous. V was cut by 6 bases and J by 2 bases, with 11 bases left in between. Germline loops: CDR1 MDHEN, CDR2 SYDVKM. CDR3 length: 14 residues. CDR3 nucleotide sequence: TGTGCCAGCAGAACCGCGGGCCGCAATCAGCCCCAGCATTTT. Translation: CASRTAGRNQPQHF.

The chain uses TRBV7-9 and TRBJ1-2; D unresolved. Trimming shortened V by 4 bases and J by 4 bases, and 13 bases separated the two germline ends. This CDR3 has 14 residues. Germline assignment: CDR1 SEHNR and CDR2 FQNEAQ (reference sequence). In nucleotides, the CDR3 is TGTGCCAGCAGCTCCGACTCGCCGCTCTATGGCTACACCTTC. Its protein product is CASSSDSPLYGYTF. Looking up the rest from reference TRBV7-9 and TRBJ1-2 gives the full variable domain: DTGVSQNPRHKITKRGQNVTFRCDPISEHNRLYWYRQTLGQGPEFLTYFQNEAQLEKSRLLSDRFSAERPKGSFSTLEIQRTEQGDSAMYLCASSSDSPLYGYTFGSGTRLTVV.